The following is a T cell receptor (beta chain) sequence with its context. Its antigen is currently unknown. This entry is derived from a study of CD8 T cells in Susac syndrome. Sequencing of TCR beta, carried out with a high-throughput approach, was applied to CD8+ and CD4+ T cells from the blood. General study findings and limits: Clonal CD8+ expansion in Susac was highest in TEMRA cells and active patients.

Reverse transcription of 0.5 to 1 ug RNA used random hexamers. The CDR3 of TCR beta was amplified by immunoSEQ multiplex PCR across 54 Vbeta and 13 Jbeta. TCRdb independently ran MiXCR on the immunoSEQ multiplex PCR reads; one entry per CDR3 protein. This sample has around 150,000 distinct CDR3 sequences, with approximately 95% found just once. Per the germline V gene, CDR1 is LGHNA and CDR2 is YNFKEQ. Losses at the gene ends were 2 bases for V and 3 bases for J; bases not matched to a gene: 6. This CDR3 has 17 residues. This clonotype was sampled from a human donor with Susac syndrome. The rearrangement uses TRBV4-2 and TRBJ2-1; 11 bases match TRBD2. Sequences were obtained from CD8+ T cells from PBMCs. CDR3 nucleotides: TGTGCCAGCAGCCAAAACGGACTAGCGGGCCTCTACAATGAGCAGTTCTTC. This codes for CASSQNGLAGLYNEQFF.